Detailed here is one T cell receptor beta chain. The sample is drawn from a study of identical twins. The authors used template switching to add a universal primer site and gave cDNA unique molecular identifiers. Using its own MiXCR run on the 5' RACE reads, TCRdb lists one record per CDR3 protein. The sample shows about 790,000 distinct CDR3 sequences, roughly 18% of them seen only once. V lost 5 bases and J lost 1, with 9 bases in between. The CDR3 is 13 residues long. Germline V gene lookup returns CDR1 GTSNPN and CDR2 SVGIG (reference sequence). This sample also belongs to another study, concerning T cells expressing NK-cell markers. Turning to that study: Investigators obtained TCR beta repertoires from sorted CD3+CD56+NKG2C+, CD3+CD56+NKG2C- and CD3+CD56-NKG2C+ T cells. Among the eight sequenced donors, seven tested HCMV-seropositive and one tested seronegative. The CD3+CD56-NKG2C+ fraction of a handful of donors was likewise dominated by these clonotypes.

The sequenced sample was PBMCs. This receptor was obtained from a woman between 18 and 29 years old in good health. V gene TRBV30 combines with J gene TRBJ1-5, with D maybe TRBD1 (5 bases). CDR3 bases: TGTGCCTGGGGGGCAGGAAGCAATCAGCCCCAGCATTTT. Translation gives CAWGAGSNQPQHF.